This T cell receptor beta chain originates from a study of blood T cell repertoires in COVID-19. Study at large: Both acute and convalescent COVID-19 samples were obtained from the United States, Italy and Spain. The cDNA or gDNA used as material had been derived from T cells, B-cell-depleted T cells, or PBMCs.

J gave up 2 bases and V 5 bases, and 11 bases lay outside the gene matches. The CDR3 spans 17 residues. Per the germline V gene, CDR1 is MRHNA and CDR2 is SNTAGT. As processed by the authors: Researchers report that nucleated cell counts were estimated from reference gene primer amplification. Clones were read by immunoSEQ multiplex PCR, and TCRdb kept only the in-frame ones, dropping some. V and J calls and clone size are copied from that table; D and trimming were computed from the DNA. The sample contains more than 90,000 clones, roughly four fifths of which appear only once. This chain links TRBV6-4 with TRBJ2-7; TRBD2 aligns across 11 bases. What was sequenced was peripheral blood. The clonotype was recovered from a man aged 50 to 59 with acute or convalescent COVID-19. The CDR3 sequence: CASSPNSLAGGPYEQYF. Written as DNA, the CDR3 is TGTGCCAGCAGTCCCAATTCCCTAGCGGGGGGACCCTACGAGCAGTACTTC.